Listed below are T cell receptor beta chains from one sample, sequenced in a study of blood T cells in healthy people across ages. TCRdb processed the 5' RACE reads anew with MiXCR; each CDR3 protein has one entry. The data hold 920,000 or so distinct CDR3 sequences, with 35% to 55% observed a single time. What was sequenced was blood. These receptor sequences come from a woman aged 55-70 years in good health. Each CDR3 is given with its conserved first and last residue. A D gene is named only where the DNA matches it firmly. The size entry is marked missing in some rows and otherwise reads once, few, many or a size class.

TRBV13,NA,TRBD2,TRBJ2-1,CASTHTGGLAGEGFIYNEQFF,TGTGCCAGCACCCACACGGGGGGACTAGCGGGAGAAGGGTTCATCTACAATGAGCAGTTCTTC
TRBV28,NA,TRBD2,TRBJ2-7,CASSLSEGGIYEQYF,TGTGCCAGCAGTTTATCGGAGGGAGGGATCTACGAACAGTACTTC
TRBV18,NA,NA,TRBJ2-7,CASSPRGAGEQYF,TGTGCCAGCTCACCACGCGGCGCCGGCGAGCAGTACTTC
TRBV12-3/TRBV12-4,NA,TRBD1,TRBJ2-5,CASNKDRGQETQYF,TGTGCCAGCAACAAGGACAGGGGTCAAGAGACCCAGTACTTC
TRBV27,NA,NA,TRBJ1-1,CASSWGGTTTEAFF,TGTGCCAGCAGTTGGGGGGGGACGACCACTGAAGCTTTCTTT
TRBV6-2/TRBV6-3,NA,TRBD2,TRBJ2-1,CASRKGTRFGNEQFF,TGTGCCAGCAGGAAAGGGACTAGATTTGGCAATGAGCAGTTCTTC
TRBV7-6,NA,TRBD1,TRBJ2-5,CASSLVAGGIETQYF,TGTGCCAGCAGCTTAGTGGCAGGGGGCATTGAGACCCAGTACTTC
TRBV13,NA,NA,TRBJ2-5,CASSFGRQVEETQYF,TGTGCCAGCAGCTTCGGTAGACAGGTAGAAGAGACCCAGTACTTC
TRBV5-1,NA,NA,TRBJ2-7,CASRDQGYGSEQYF,TGCGCCAGCAGGGACCAGGGCTACGGTAGCGAGCAGTACTTC
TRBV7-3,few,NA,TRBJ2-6,CATRKEPAGYGANVLTF,TGTGCCACAAGGAAGGAGCCCGCAGGATATGGGGCCAACGTCCTGACTTTC
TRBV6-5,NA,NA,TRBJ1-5,CASSYEQELSNQPQHF,TGTGCCAGCAGTTACGAACAGGAACTAAGCAATCAGCCCCAGCATTTT
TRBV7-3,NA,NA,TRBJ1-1,CASSLNGMNTEAFF,TGTGCCAGCAGCTTAAACGGGATGAACACTGAAGCTTTCTTT
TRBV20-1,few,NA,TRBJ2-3,CSATSKSKLTQYF,TGCAGTGCCACTTCGAAATCAAAGTTAACGCAGTATTTT
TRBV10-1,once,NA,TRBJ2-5,CASSESPGDEQYF,TGCGCCAGCAGTGAGTCGCCGGGCGATGAGCAGTACTTC
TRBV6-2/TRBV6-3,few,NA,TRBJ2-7,CASSVPERSSYEQYF,TGTGCCAGCAGTGTACCCGAAAGGTCCTCCTACGAGCAGTACTTC
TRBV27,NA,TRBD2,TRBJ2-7,CASKRQQIAGGWGEQYF,TGTGCCAGTAAAAGACAGCAGATAGCGGGGGGGTGGGGCGAGCAGTACTTC